The source of this T cell receptor (beta chain) is a study of identifying expanded T cells in peripheral blood (dated by TCRdb to the late 2010s). Describing the broader study: Four technical replicates, made by sequencing separate aliquots from the same pool of genomic DNA, were compared pairwise. What the research found in general, with its limitations: Across all healthy-donor time intervals, the beta-binomial model significantly lowered both the number of clones called differentially abundant and the false-positive rate. The authors expected biological variance in healthy repertoires might increase further over much longer intervals such as months to years. The binomial model flagged roughly 1.1 differentially abundant clones between technical replicates, compared with 15 to 17 over approximately two weeks and approximately 20 over around four weeks. For all healthy donors, the variance in clone template counts between two-week samples rose significantly as total template count increased.

The immunoSEQ Assay, which relies on bias-controlled multiplex PCR amplification of genomic DNA, was used to profile TCRbeta CDR3 regions. The authors' pipeline ran thus. To quantify the absolute abundance of each unique TCRbeta CDR3 region, the sequences were collapsed and filtered. Two models were used to test differential abundance: a binomial model (Fisher-equivalent) and a beta-binomial model that adds time-dependent variance fitted from healthy donors. Any clone with fewer than 5 combined templates was excluded, and a clone was called differentially abundant if its Benjamini-Hochberg FDR was below 0.01. The form v = (b*log(k)+a)^2 was used to model beta-binomial variance as a function of total template count across the two samples. TCRdb mirrors the immuneACCESS table, restricted to in-frame sequences. Some clones are absent from its copies; in checked studies, under half trace to an unresolved V gene, and the reason for the others is unknown. That table furnishes V, J and clone size, whereas the DNA furnished D and trimming. A total of 100,000 to 150,000 clones appear in this sample, about 80% of them only once. Clones ranked in the top ten supply 3% to 4% of the sample.

During the collection period, no immune events, such as infections, were documented for the healthy donors. Blood repertoires from healthy donors were used as a training cohort for calibrating time-dependent variance in a beta-binomial model of differential abundance of T-cell clones. There were around ten healthy donors in the training cohort, of whom 3 were female and 7 were male. Donor ages ranged from about 29 to 70 years, with an average of around 45 years. Whole blood was collected from each healthy donor at three time points spaced two weeks apart and obtained from a commercial supplier. For immunosequencing, genomic DNA was extracted from unsorted whole blood. About this clone itself: Its antigen is still unknown. No per-base quality is available; no much larger clone lies one base away.

The receptor comes from a person aged 18 to 69 in good health. The sample comprised blood.

CDR3 loop: CATSLGQGISGNTIYF. The sequence in DNA is TGTGCCACCAGCCTCGGACAGGGAATCTCTGGAAACACCATATATTTT. Recombination linked TRBV15 to TRBJ1-3; the junction holds 8 bases that match TRBD1. The CDR3 goes from the cysteine to the phenylalanine over 16 residues. The CDR3 DNA has 48 bases and is translated from base 1. V lost 5 bases and J lost 0 bases, and the count of bases not matched to a germline gene is 6. CDR1 and CDR2, looked up from the germline V gene (reference sequence), are LNHNV and YYDKDF.